Following are 13 T cell receptor beta chains from one sample sequenced in a study of cytotoxic CD8 clonotypes in ibrutinib-treated CLL. Clones were read by immunoSEQ multiplex PCR, and TCRdb kept only the in-frame ones, dropping some. Among some 93,000 clones, around four fifths were seen once, and the ten largest hold about 32%. Sequenced here: PBMCs, sampled after 12 months of ibrutinib treatment. The receptors were gathered from a human donor with chronic lymphocytic leukemia.

The chain has TRBV18 and TRBJ2-1; 10 nucleotides line up with TRBD2. The CDR3 contains 14 residues. Per germline, CDR1 KGHSH and CDR2 LQKENI. Unmatched junction bases numbered 7, after V lost 6 bases and J lost 8 bases. CDR3 sequence reads: CASSQRGGPDEQFF. The CDR3 DNA follows: TGTGCCAGCTCCCAGCGGGGGGGCCCCGATGAGCAGTTCTTC.

This clone turned up a few times. The chain recombines TRBV10-1 with TRBJ2-3, with TRBD1 as a possible D gene (6 bases). V was pared by 4 bases and J by 0 bases, with 14 bases between. The V gene's germline CDR1 is WNHNN and CDR2 SYGVQD (reference sequence). The CDR3 spans 16 residues. CDR3 loop: CASSGITGLSTDTQYF. The CDR3 DNA sequence: TGCGCCAGCAGTGGAATAACAGGGCTCAGCACAGATACGCAGTATTTT.

This chain connects TRBV11-3 to TRBJ2-1, with D perhaps matching TRBD1 or TRBD2 (5 bases each). The ends were cut back, 1 base at V and 7 bases at J, with 8 bases in the middle. The CDR3 has 13 amino acids. Germline V gene lookup returns CDR1 SGHNT and CDR2 YENEEA. CDR3 nucleotides: TGTGCCAGCAGCTTAGGGGGGATAAATGAGCAGTTCTTC. It codes for CASSLGGINEQFF. The full variable domain, with the rest looked up from reference TRBV11-3 and TRBJ2-1, is EAGVVQSPRYKIIEKKQPVAFWCNPISGHNTLYWYLQNLGQGPELLIRYENEEAVDDSQLPKDRFSAERLKGVDSTLKIQPAELGDSAVYLCASSLGGINEQFFGPGTRLTVL.

On this clone: With a far larger clone one base away, a read error is the likely cause. This chain joins TRBV7-9 and TRBJ2-3; tentatively, D is TRBD1 (5 bases). V lost 5 bases, J lost 2 bases, and 17 bases lay in between. Germline V CDR1 and CDR2: SEHNR, FQNEAQ (reference sequence). This CDR3 is 16 amino acids long. The chain's CDR3 is CASSAPSGAYTDTQYF. Here the CDR3 DNA reads TGTGCCAGCAGCGCCCCGTCTGGGGCCTACACAGATACGCAGTATTTT.

The chain uses TRBV5-1 and TRBJ2-2; the D is unclear. The germline V gene has CDR1 SGHRS and CDR2 YFSETQ. This CDR3 is built from 15 residues. Trimming cost V 1 base and J 0 bases, with 7 bases left between them. The CDR3 loop reads CASSLMGSNTGELFF. The CDR3 DNA follows: TGCGCCAGCAGCTTGATGGGATCGAACACCGGGGAGCTGTTTTTT. Filled out from reference TRBV5-1 and TRBJ2-2, the complete variable domain reads KAGVTQTPRYLIKTRGQQVTLSCSPISGHRSVSWYQQTPGQGLQFLFEYFSETQRNKGNFPGRFSGRQFSNSRSEMNVSTLELGDSALYLCASSLMGSNTGELFFGEGSRLTVL.

In its sample, this clone was seen a few times. J is TRBJ2-1 and V is TRBV29-1, with 10 nucleotides matching TRBD2. Per germline, CDR1 SQVTM and CDR2 ANQGSEA. The CDR3 is 15 amino acids. V was pared by 5 bases and J by 6 bases, with 10 bases of the junction left unmatched. CDR3 amino acids: CSVSGIAGGPNEQFF. The DNA for the CDR3 is TGCAGCGTTTCGGGAATAGCGGGGGGCCCCAATGAGCAGTTCTTC.

The gene calls are TRBV19 and TRBJ1-1; TRBD1 might be the D (6 bases). This CDR3 has 13 amino acids. Germline V gives CDR1 LNHDA, CDR2 SQIVND (reference sequence). Trimming left V 3 bases short and J 1 base short, with 6 bases between. CDR3 sequence: CASSIRGNTEAFF. CDR3 DNA sequence: TGTGCCAGTAGTATCAGGGGGAACACTGAAGCTTTCTTT.

This chain's CDR3 is CASSGQGPRQPQHF. CDR3 coding DNA: TGTGCCAGCTCTGGACAGGGCCCCAGGCAGCCCCAGCATTTT. The rearrangement uses TRBV2 and TRBJ1-5, with TRBD1 identical over 8 bases. The germline V gene encodes CDR1 SNHLY and CDR2 FYNNEI. Trimming removed 8 bases from V and 7 bases from J; junction bases left unmatched: 10. The CDR3 is 14 amino acids.

The rearrangement joins TRBV11-1 to TRBJ2-1, with 7 bases matching TRBD1. Losses at the gene ends were 6 bases for V and 5 bases for J; bases not matched to a gene: 10. Germline V gives CDR1 SGHAT, CDR2 FQDESV (reference sequence). The CDR3 has 15 residues. Here the CDR3 reads CASRPLGQIDNEQFF. In nucleotides, the CDR3 is TGTGCCAGCAGGCCACTGGGACAGATAGACAATGAGCAGTTCTTC.

The count of this clone is one. The chain's CDR3 is CASRAGQSYNEQFF. As DNA, the CDR3 is TGTGCCAGCAGAGCGGGGCAATCCTACAATGAGCAGTTCTTC. This rearrangement joins TRBV11-2 to TRBJ2-1, with 7 bases matching TRBD2. The V and J ends lost 6 bases and 1 base, in that order; junction bases with no gene match: 3. CDR3 length: 14 residues. Looked up from germline, CDR1 is SGHAT and CDR2 is FQNNGV.

This clone was counted only a few times. The V call is TRBV11-3, the J call TRBJ1-2, with D tentatively TRBD1 (6 bases). The V gene lost 10 bases and the J gene lost 8 bases, with 20 bases spanning the gap. The CDR3 runs to 13 residues. From germline, CDR1 is SGHNT and CDR2 YENEEA. The CDR3 loop reads CATNRGGDGGYTF. The CDR3 coding sequence is TGTGCCACCAACCGGGGGGGCGATGGCGGCTACACCTTC.

The chain carries TRBV18 and TRBJ1-3, with D possibly being TRBD1 (5 bases). Between the trimmed V and J ends, which lost 2 bases and 2 bases, there was a span of 10 bases. This CDR3 has 15 amino acids. Germline CDR1 is KGHSH and CDR2 is LQKENI. The CDR3 loop reads CASSPSGTAGNTIYF. CDR3 nucleotide sequence: TGTGCCAGCTCACCAAGTGGGACTGCTGGAAACACCATATATTTT. The variable domain in full, with the rest retrieved from reference TRBV18 and TRBJ1-3, is NAGVMQNPRHLVRRRGQEARLRCSPMKGHSHVYWYRQLPEEGLKFMVYLQKENIIDESGMPKERFSAEFPKEGPSILRIQQVVRGDSAAYFCASSPSGTAGNTIYFGEGSWLTVV.

This clone appeared a few times. This chain connects TRBV19 to TRBJ1-4; 10 bases are shared with TRBD1. The CDR3 totals 12 residues. Losses at the gene ends were 9 bases for V and 7 bases for J; bases not matched to a gene: 2. CDR1 is LNHDA and CDR2 is SQIVND in the germline V gene (reference sequence). Written as DNA, the CDR3 is TGTGCCAGCGGACAGGGGGTTGAAAAACTGTTTTTT. This translates into CASGQGVEKLFF.